The 27 T cell receptor beta chains in this list originate from one sample, sequenced in a study of T cells in Graves' hyperthyroidism and ophthalmopathy (dated by TCRdb to between 2018 and 2021). The protocol used for the library was multiplex PCR. TCRdb records Illumina HiSeq 2000 as the sequencer. Amplification of TCR beta CDR3 regions was carried out from RNA transcripts. The first round of RT-PCR for the TCR CDR3 was performed with the HTBI primer set and the Qiagen OneStep RT-PCR kit. The public reads were quality trimmed at Q25 with fastp and then assembled into clones with MiXCR by TCRdb, keeping productive beta chains. CDR3 protein sequences are deduplicated, and each keeps its most common genes and DNA. In this sample the table shows about 640,000 distinct CDR3 sequences, roughly 20% of which occur a single time. In total, the top ten clones hold around a third of the sample. Sequenced: blood. These receptor sequences come from a man aged 25-45 years with Graves' ophthalmopathy.

The sample holds many counts of this clonotype. V gene TRBV7-2 combines with J gene TRBJ2-7, with D unresolved. The V gene's germline CDR1 is SGHTA and CDR2 FQGNSA. The ends were cut back, 5 bases at V and 4 bases at J, with 9 bases in the middle. The CDR3 covers 12 residues. CDR3 bases: TGTGCCAGCAGCGGCCTCACGTACGAGCAGTACTTC. Its protein product is CASSGLTYEQYF.

This clonotype was seen only once. The rearrangement joins TRBV12-3 or TRBV12-4 to TRBJ1-1; no clear D. Trimming took 3 bases from V and 4 from J, leaving 9 bases between them. The CDR3 loop spans 13 amino acids. Written as DNA, the CDR3 is TGTGCCAGCAGTTTTTTCGGGAGCACTGAAGCTTTCTTT. Translated, it gives CASSFFGSTEAFF.

This clonotype has a count of ten or more. The chain carries TRBV28 and TRBJ2-7; no firm D call. The CDR3 totals 13 residues. Germline CDR1 and CDR2: MDHEN and SYDVKM. The germline V and J ends were trimmed by 4 bases and 7 bases, with 14 bases remaining between them. CDR3 in DNA: TGTGCCAGCAGTTGGCGGAGCCCGAGGGAGCAGTACTTC. It codes for CASSWRSPREQYF.

This clonotype was counted ten times or more. This chain links TRBV28 with TRBJ1-1; weak D call: TRBD1 (5 bases). Germline V gene data show CDR1 as MDHEN and CDR2 as SYDVKM. The CDR3 is made up of 14 amino acids. V lost 5 bases and J 6 bases, leaving 16 bases between the germline ends. CDR3 sequence (DNA): TGTGCCAGCAGTCCCGCGAAGGGGCTCGCTGAAGCTTTCTTT. Protein sequence: CASSPAKGLAEAFF.

The V call is TRBV2, the J call TRBJ2-7; 9 bases are a match to TRBD1. The CDR3 is 14 residues long. Germline CDR1 SNHLY, CDR2 FYNNEI. The V segment lost 7 bases and the J segment 3 bases; nucleotides outside the gene matches: 7. DNA for the CDR3: TGTGCCAGCAATTCAGGGACAGGGAACTACGAGCAGTACTTC. This translates into CASNSGTGNYEQYF.

At least ten counts were recorded for this clonotype. The chain has TRBV6-2 or TRBV6-3 and TRBJ2-7, with a weak D call TRBD2 (5 bases). The germline gives CDR1 MNHEY, CDR2 SVGEGT. V shed 7 bases and J shed 4 bases, with 14 bases lying between them. CDR3 size: 13 residues. The CDR3 sequence is CASIRAGLYEQYF. CDR3 sequence (DNA): TGTGCCAGCATCCGAGCAGGACTTTACGAGCAGTACTTC.

The rearrangement joins TRBV11-2 to TRBJ2-2, with 10 bases matching TRBD2. Germline CDR1 and CDR2: SGHAT and FQNNGV. The J segment lost 7 bases and the V segment lost 5 bases, leaving 10 bases of the junction unmatched. The CDR3 runs 16 residues. The CDR3 loop is CASSPRPLAGNGELFF. As DNA, the CDR3 is TGTGCCAGCAGCCCCCGCCCACTAGCGGGGAACGGGGAGCTGTTTTTT.

This rearrangement joins TRBV29-1 to TRBJ2-7; 11 bases are shared with TRBD2. Trimming cost V 5 bases and J 3 bases; bases outside gene matches: 3. The CDR3 is made up of 13 amino acids. CDR1 is SQVTM, CDR2 ANQGSEA, per germline. CDR3 protein: CSVLTSGNYEQYF. CDR3 coding DNA: TGCAGCGTTTTGACTAGCGGGAACTACGAGCAGTACTTC.

Many counts were recorded for this clonotype. V usage is TRBV19 and J usage is TRBJ1-1; the match to TRBD1 covers 7 bases. Per germline, CDR1 LNHDA and CDR2 SQIVND (reference sequence). J gave up 4 bases and V 5 bases, and 4 bases lay outside the gene matches. CDR3 size: 13 residues. The CDR3 coding sequence is TGTGCCAGTAGTGAGGGGGCGATCACTGAAGCTTTCTTT. Its translation is CASSEGAITEAFF.

V gene TRBV4-1 combines with J gene TRBJ2-7; a possible D gene is TRBD1 (5 bases). The CDR3 contains 18 residues. In germline, CDR1 is MGHRA, CDR2 YSYEKL. The V end was cut by 0 bases, the J end by 3 bases, with 21 bases between. The CDR3 sequence: CASSQDTGTSFGDYEQYF. The DNA of the CDR3 is TGCGCCAGCAGCCAAGATACAGGCACATCCTTCGGCGACTACGAGCAGTACTTC.

The gene calls are TRBV20-1 and TRBJ1-3; the D gene is possibly TRBD1 (5 bases). Germline CDR1 and CDR2: DFQATT and SNEGSKA (reference sequence). The CDR3 extends over 13 amino acids. CDR3 sequence: CGGRQSSGNTIYF. CDR3 DNA: TGCGGTGGCAGACAGTCCTCTGGAAACACCATATATTTT.

This chain links TRBV6-5 with TRBJ1-1; D gene uncertain. The CDR3 contains 12 residues. The V gene lost 5 bases and the J gene lost 11 bases, with 15 bases spanning the gap. Germline V lookup: CDR1 MNHEY, CDR2 SVGAGI. This chain's CDR3 is CASSNPRGGAFF. CDR3 DNA sequence: TGTGCCAGCAGTAACCCTCGGGGTGGGGCTTTCTTT.

Many counts were recorded for this clonotype. This rearrangement joins TRBV30 to TRBJ2-7; TRBD1 agrees at 8 bases. CDR3 length equals 16 residues. V trimming: 0 bases; J trimming: 4 bases; junction bases outside the gene matches: 11. Germline-derived CDR1 and CDR2 are GTSNPN and SVGIG (reference sequence). In DNA form, the CDR3 reads TGTGCCTGGAGTGTCTGGGCAGGGGGCGTTGCGTACGAGCAGTACTTC. Translation: CAWSVWAGGVAYEQYF.

This chain links TRBV20-1 with TRBJ2-5; a possible D gene is TRBD1 (6 bases). The V gene lost 3 bases and the J gene lost 5 bases, with 13 bases spanning the gap. In germline, CDR1 is DFQATT, CDR2 SNEGSKA (reference sequence). This CDR3 has 13 amino acids. CDR3 nucleotides: TGCAGTGCTAGCCCAGGGGACGGGGAGACCCAGTACTTC. It is translated as CSASPGDGETQYF.

This clonotype was detected many times. V gene TRBV12-3 or TRBV12-4 combines with J gene TRBJ1-5; D is undetermined. This CDR3 has 17 residues. Trimming took 6 bases from V and 3 from J, leaving 21 bases between them. CDR3 bases: TGTGCCAGCAGCCTGGCAGGTTCCCTGTTTACCAATCAGCCCCAGCATTTT. This codes for CASSLAGSLFTNQPQHF.

This clonotype occurred a few times. The gene calls are TRBV7-8 and TRBJ2-7; 9 bases line up with TRBD1. This CDR3 comprises 14 residues. Trimming took 3 bases from V and 6 from J; bases not matched to a gene: 6. CDR1 is SGHVS and CDR2 is FQNEAQ in the germline V gene. The CDR3 DNA is TGTGCCAGCAGCTTGTCGGGACAGGGCTCCGAGCAGTACTTC. Its translation: CASSLSGQGSEQYF.

At least ten counts were recorded for this clonotype. The CDR3 DNA reads as TGTGCCAGCAGGCAACTTGGGGGGGGCCAAGAGACCCAGTACTTC. Its protein product is CASRQLGGGQETQYF. The chain recombines TRBV12-3 or TRBV12-4 with TRBJ2-5; the match to TRBD2 covers 7 bases. The length of the CDR3 is 15 residues. Losses at the gene ends were 6 bases for V and 1 base for J; bases not matched to a gene: 8.

This clonotype was counted at least ten times. The chain couples TRBV7-8 to TRBJ2-7; 7 bases align to TRBD2. Germline V gene data show CDR1 as SGHVS and CDR2 as FQNEAQ. V shed 1 base, J shed 3 bases, and the junction held 9 bases outside the gene matches. The CDR3 sequence is 16 residues long. Written as DNA, the CDR3 is TGTGCCAGCAGCTTAGAAGTGGGAGGGCCTATCTACGAGCAGTACTTC. It codes for CASSLEVGGPIYEQYF.

This clonotype turned up a few times. This rearrangement joins TRBV29-1 to TRBJ2-1; the match to TRBD2 covers 11 bases. The CDR3 runs 15 residues. Trimming cost V 2 bases and J 1 base; bases outside gene matches: 1. Germline V gene sequence: CDR1 SQVTM, CDR2 ANQGSEA. The chain's CDR3 is CSVELAGGSYNEQFF. DNA of the CDR3: TGCAGCGTTGAACTAGCGGGGGGATCCTACAATGAGCAGTTCTTC.

This clonotype came up a few times. The rearrangement uses TRBV11-2 and TRBJ2-5; TRBD1 or TRBD2 may be the D gene (5 bases each). This CDR3 region has 15 residues. V was clipped by 4 bases and J by 5 bases, with 17 bases between them. Germline lookup yields CDR1 SGHAT and CDR2 FQNNGV. As DNA, the CDR3 is TGTGCCAGCAGCTCAGGGCGACGGGACGCGGAGACCCAGTACTTC. It specifies CASSSGRRDAETQYF. Filled out from reference TRBV11-2 and TRBJ2-5, the complete variable domain reads EAGVAQSPRYKIIEKRQSVAFWCNPISGHATLYWYQQILGQGPKLLIQFQNNGVVDDSQLPKDRFSAERLKGVDSTLKIQPAKLEDSAVYLCASSSGRRDAETQYFGPGTRLLVL.

There are a few counts of this clonotype. J is TRBJ2-1 and V is TRBV28, with 9 bases fitting TRBD1. The CDR3 is 15 amino acids. V shed 6 bases, J shed 8 bases, and the junction held 11 bases outside the gene matches. Per germline, CDR1 MDHEN and CDR2 SYDVKM. The CDR3 here is CASRSNRGHDHEQFF. The DNA for the CDR3 is TGTGCCAGCAGGTCCAACAGGGGGCATGATCATGAGCAGTTCTTC. Together with reference TRBV28 and TRBJ2-1, the CDR3 gives the full variable domain: DVKVTQSSRYLVKRTGEKVFLECVQDMDHENMFWYRQDPGLGLRLIYFSYDVKMKEKGDIPEGYSVSREKKERFSLILESASTNQTSMYLCASRSNRGHDHEQFFGPGTRLTVL.

This clonotype was picked up many times. This chain joins TRBV11-2 and TRBJ2-5, with TRBD2 matching 13 bases. The CDR3 is made up of 18 amino acids. The germline gives CDR1 SGHAT, CDR2 FQNNGV. With 4 bases clipped from V and 1 base from J, the junction kept 9 bases outside the gene matches. The CDR3 loop reads CASSYRVRLAGGQETQYF. The CDR3 region has the DNA TGTGCCAGCAGCTACAGGGTTCGACTAGCGGGAGGCCAAGAGACCCAGTACTTC.

This rearrangement joins TRBV19 to TRBJ1-4; 7 bases line up with TRBD1. Trimming removed 7 bases from V and 8 bases from J; junction bases left unmatched: 7. Germline V CDR1 and CDR2: LNHDA, SQIVND (reference sequence). The CDR3 length is 13 residues. DNA of the CDR3: TGTGCCAGTAAGGGACAGCCCTACGAAAAACTGTTTTTT. Translation: CASKGQPYEKLFF. The variable domain in full, completed from reference TRBV19 and TRBJ1-4, reads DGGITQSPKYLFRKEGQNVTLSCEQNLNHDAMYWYRQDPGQGLRLIYYSQIVNDFQKGDIAEGYSVSREKKESFPLTVTSAQKNPTAFYLCASKGQPYEKLFFGSGTQLSVL.

This clonotype was seen at least ten times. The chain combines TRBV12-3 or TRBV12-4 with TRBJ2-6; D is undetermined. V lost 3 bases to trimming and J lost 0 bases, with 3 bases between them. There are 14 residues in the CDR3. For the CDR3, the DNA is TGTGCCAGCAGTTTGAACTCTGGGGCCAACGTCCTGACTTTC. It is translated as CASSLNSGANVLTF.

In its sample, this clonotype was seen many times. The J gene is TRBJ2-2, the V gene TRBV2; 7 bases are shared with TRBD2. From germline, CDR1 is SNHLY and CDR2 FYNNEI. This CDR3 has 15 residues. J lost 0 bases, V lost 8 bases, and 6 bases had no gene match. Here the CDR3 reads CASATGGANTGELFF. As DNA, the CDR3 is TGTGCCAGCGCGACGGGGGGTGCGAACACCGGGGAGCTGTTTTTT.

The chain couples TRBV7-9 to TRBJ2-2, with TRBD2 as a possible D gene (5 bases). The CDR3 is 13 amino acids. The V and J ends lost 2 bases and 7 bases respectively, with 8 bases between them. The germline V gene encodes CDR1 SEHNR and CDR2 FQNEAQ (reference sequence). The CDR3 DNA follows: TGTGCCAGCAGCTTAAACCGGGACGGGGAGCTGTTTTTT. Residues: CASSLNRDGELFF.

This clonotype was recorded a few times. The chain has TRBV20-1 and TRBJ2-7, with 7 bases lining up with TRBD1. This CDR3 contains 14 residues. Germline V lookup: CDR1 DFQATT, CDR2 SNEGSKA (reference sequence). V gave up 2 bases and J gave up 5 bases; unmatched junction bases: 9. The CDR3: CSARRGGSYNEQYF. Here the CDR3 DNA reads TGCAGTGCTAGACGAGGGGGCAGTTATAACGAGCAGTACTTC.